This TCR beta chain was retrieved from a study of T cell changes during pregnancy in multiple sclerosis. Profiled with immunoSEQ multiplex PCR; TCRdb holds only in-frame clones, not every one. The sample lists roughly 61,000 clones, around 94% occurring once. Per germline, CDR1 MNHEY and CDR2 SMNVEV (reference sequence). The CDR3 contains 15 residues. V lost 6 bases and J lost 3, with 17 bases in between. This chain uses TRBV27 with TRBJ1-1, with D tentatively TRBD1 (5 bases). Here the sequenced sample was CD8+ T cells from peripheral blood mononuclear cells, taken after pregnancy. The receptor was derived from a female donor with multiple sclerosis, enrolled in a pregnancy study. The CDR3 DNA reads TGTGCCAGCAGCCGACTTTGGGGGGAGGACACTGAAGCTTTCTTT. Amino acids: CASSRLWGEDTEAFF.